The T cell receptor beta chain under discussion was sequenced for a study of shared clonotypes between healthy human individuals. For every subset, genomic DNA was evenly distributed across several immunoSEQ plates. Roughly 280 ng DNA, tens of thousands of T cell genomes, went into unsorted PBMC replicate PCRs. Ten immunoSEQ deep assay plates were used to sequence unsorted PBMC DNA. The repertoire was sequenced with immunoSEQ multiplex PCR; TCRdb's copy has only in-frame clones and lacks some. The sample contains about 480,000 clones, roughly 78% of which appear only once. This clone was detected only once. Germline CDR1 is SNHLY and CDR2 is FYNNEI. The length of the CDR3 is 15 residues. V was clipped by 4 bases and J by 2 bases; unmatched bases: 5.

The sample comprised PBMCs. The V gene is TRBV2, the J gene TRBJ1-5, with TRBD1 matching 7 bases. This receptor was identified in a woman aged 40-49 years in good health. Some clones in this sample may be carry-over from other donors' samples. The CDR3 loop is CASSADRDGNQPQHF. DNA of the CDR3: TGTGCCAGCAGTGCCGACAGGGACGGCAATCAGCCCCAGCATTTT.